This T cell receptor (beta chain) derives from a study of blood T cell repertoires in COVID-19. This CDR3 is 14 amino acids long. The V gene end was trimmed by 6 bases and the J gene end by 5 bases; junction bases not matched to a gene: 5. Germline V gives CDR1 MGHRA, CDR2 YSYEKL. Data came from immunoSEQ multiplex PCR; TCRdb stores just in-frame clones and leaves some out. Of about 25,000 clones detected, 85% to 90% appear once; the ten largest clones hold 25% to 30%. This clonotype was obtained from a man between 65 and 79 years old with COVID-19, enrolled during active disease. The chain links TRBV4-1 to TRBJ2-1; 9 bases map to TRBD2. The material sequenced was peripheral blood. As DNA, the CDR3 is TGCGCCAGCAGTCTAGCGGGATTCAACAATGAGCAGTTCTTC. Residues: CASSLAGFNNEQFF.